The entry below gives a single T cell receptor beta chain sequence along with its context. These data come from a study of blood T cell repertoires in COVID-19. Background on the study: The United States, Italy and Spain were the sources of the acute and convalescent COVID-19 samples. PBMCs, B-cell-depleted T cells, or T cells provided the cDNA or gDNA that made up the material.

Participants reported their clinical history, and cohort assignment relied on those reports. Here immunoSEQ multiplex PCR was the method, and the copy in TCRdb shows in-frame clones only, minus some. This table holds approximately 330,000 clones, over 85% found once. This CDR3 spans 20 amino acids. The receptor was derived from a woman aged 25 to 39 who had recovered from COVID-19. The sequenced sample consisted of PBMCs or T cells enriched from blood (not recorded which). The chain joins TRBV21-1 to TRBJ2-1; the DNA was not compared with TRBD2, the D call given in the table. TRBV21-1 is tagged as a pseudogene. This CDR3 is CASSLPGVRREGSSYNEQFF. CDR3 coding DNA: TGTGCCAGCAGCCTCCCAGGGGTGCGGCGGGAGGGGAGCTCCTACAATGAGCAGTTCTTC.